Each of the 18 T cell receptor beta chains below was sequenced from the same sample in a study of T-cell memory formation after mild COVID-19. TCRdb ran MiXCR on the 5' RACE reads and lists one entry per CDR3 protein. This table has some 120,000 distinct CDR3 sequences, 5% to 6.5% appearing once. What was sequenced was PBMCs or a T cell subset sorted from them (not recorded which). These receptors were collected from an adult woman who had mild COVID-19 (a few samples of this study predate the infection). Cell type and time point are not known.

The J gene is TRBJ2-7, the V gene TRBV19; D is undetermined. Germline CDR1 reads LNHDA; CDR2 reads SQIVND (reference sequence). The CDR3 sequence is 14 residues long. V was pared by 6 bases and J by 1 base, with 13 bases between. The CDR3 sequence: CASRARGASYEQYF. The CDR3 DNA follows: TGTGCCAGTAGGGCCCGAGGAGCTTCCTACGAGCAGTACTTC.

The sample holds a few counts of this clonotype. The chain has TRBV6-1 and TRBJ2-2; TRBD1 aligns across 7 bases. J lost 5 bases, V lost 6 bases, and 6 bases had no gene match. The length of the CDR3 is 14 residues. Per germline, CDR1 MNHNS and CDR2 SASEGT. CDR3 loop: CASSQGQWTGELFF. The CDR3 nucleotides are TGTGCCAGCAGCCAGGGACAGTGGACCGGGGAGCTGTTTTTT.

The gene calls are TRBV20-1 and TRBJ2-3; D is ambiguous. With 7 bases removed from V and 5 bases from J, the gap between germline ends came to 16 bases. Looked up from germline, CDR1 is DFQATT and CDR2 is SNEGSKA (reference sequence). The CDR3 extends over 13 amino acids. For the CDR3, the DNA is TGCAGTGGTCAGTCGCCCAATTTAGATACGCAGTATTTT. It specifies CSGQSPNLDTQYF.

This clonotype was seen many times. The rearrangement uses TRBV6-5 and TRBJ2-7; 12 bases align to TRBD2. This CDR3 contains 14 residues. J was trimmed by 10 bases and V by 6 bases; bases with no gene match: 10. Germline V gives CDR1 MNHEY, CDR2 SVGAGI. The CDR3 reads CASRETSGSSPQYF. DNA for the CDR3: TGTGCCAGCAGGGAGACTAGCGGGAGTTCTCCCCAGTACTTC.

This clonotype showed up just a few times. The chain links TRBV5-1 to TRBJ1-6; D gene unclear. V gave up 4 bases and J gave up 9 bases, with 11 bases separating them. From germline, CDR1 is SGHRS and CDR2 YFSETQ. The CDR3 is 13 residues long. CDR3: CASSPGSLSPLHF. CDR3 nucleotides: TGCGCCAGCAGCCCGGGATCACTTTCACCCCTCCACTTT.

This clonotype has a handful of counts. The rearrangement joins TRBV2 to TRBJ1-5; tentative D call: TRBD1 (5 bases). Trimming took off 1 base at V and 2 bases at J, with 24 bases between the two ends. Per germline, CDR1 SNHLY and CDR2 FYNNEI. The CDR3 loop spans 20 amino acids. This CDR3 reads CASSEVWAGSLLKRNQPQHF. The CDR3, as DNA: TGTGCCAGCAGTGAAGTGTGGGCAGGGTCCCTGCTTAAGCGCAATCAGCCCCAGCATTTT.

This chain links TRBV6-5 with TRBJ1-2; TRBD1 is a possible D gene (5 bases). This CDR3 comprises 14 residues. CDR1 is MNHEY and CDR2 is SVGAGI in the germline V gene. Trimming took off 6 bases at V and 1 base at J, with 12 bases between the two ends. For the CDR3, the DNA is TGTGCCAGCAGACCCGGGACGGGTAACTATGGCTACACCTTC. It encodes CASRPGTGNYGYTF.

This sequence joins TRBV4-3 and TRBJ2-3; 7 bases map to TRBD1. Trimming removed 2 bases from V and 3 bases from J; junction bases left unmatched: 8. There are 16 residues in the CDR3. CDR1 LGHNA and CDR2 YSLEER come from the germline V gene. CDR3 loop: CASSQSFTGDTDTQYF. The CDR3 DNA is TGCGCCAGCAGCCAAAGTTTTACAGGGGATACAGATACGCAGTATTTT.

This clonotype was counted a few times. J is TRBJ2-1 and V is TRBV6-1; a possible D gene is TRBD1 (6 bases). Germline V gene lookup returns CDR1 MNHNS and CDR2 SASEGT. Trimming took 7 bases from V and 5 from J, leaving 15 bases between them. The length of the CDR3 is 14 residues. This chain's CDR3 is CASTIQGTHNEQFF. DNA for the CDR3: TGTGCCAGCACCATACAGGGTACCCACAATGAGCAGTTCTTC.

This clonotype was recorded many times. The rearrangement uses TRBV15 and TRBJ2-7; D is uncertain. The CDR3 is 12 amino acids. Germline-derived CDR1 and CDR2 are LNHNV and YYDKDF (reference sequence). The V and J ends lost 2 bases and 4 bases respectively, with 6 bases between them. Written as DNA, the CDR3 is TGTGCCACCAGCAGAATGGGGTACGAGCAGTACTTC. Translating it yields CATSRMGYEQYF.

Only a few counts were recorded for this clonotype. Here the CDR3 DNA reads TGTGCCAGCTCACTTAATTCCGGGGGCTCGGCTGAGCAGTTCTTC. Its protein is CASSLNSGGSAEQFF. This chain uses TRBV18 with TRBJ2-1; perhaps D is TRBD1 or TRBD2 (6 bases each). Germline V gives CDR1 KGHSH, CDR2 LQKENI. This CDR3 region has 15 residues. V dropped 4 bases and J dropped 9 bases, with 19 bases sitting between them.

Many counts were recorded for this clonotype. The V and J genes are TRBV7-8 and TRBJ2-1; D call uncertain. This CDR3 region has 17 residues. Germline CDR1 reads SGHVS; CDR2 reads FQNEAQ. Trimming took off 2 bases at V and 6 bases at J, with 20 bases between the two ends. CDR3: CASSLRVATPPGNEQFF. The CDR3 DNA reads as TGTGCCAGCAGCTTACGGGTGGCAACCCCCCCGGGCAATGAGCAGTTCTTC.

Ten or more counts support this clonotype. The rearrangement links TRBV12-3 or TRBV12-4 to TRBJ2-1; 11 nucleotides align to TRBD2. The J segment lost 6 bases and the V segment lost 3 bases, leaving 16 bases of the junction unmatched. The CDR3 contains 19 residues. The CDR3 loop is CASSLRVAGGPSIVNEQFF. CDR3 in DNA: TGTGCCAGCAGTTTGCGAGTAGCGGGGGGGCCGAGTATAGTCAATGAGCAGTTCTTC.

The rearrangement links TRBV3-1 to TRBJ1-4; maybe TRBD1 (6 bases). Between the trimmed V and J ends, which lost 0 bases and 7 bases, there was a span of 24 bases. The CDR3 loop spans 19 amino acids. Germline CDR1 LGHDT, CDR2 YNNKEL (reference sequence). In DNA form, the CDR3 reads TGTGCCAGCAGCCAAGATGGAGCAGGGGCGACTGTACGGGGTGAAAAACTGTTTTTT. Residues: CASSQDGAGATVRGEKLFF.

This clonotype was counted many times. The rearrangement uses TRBV20-1 and TRBJ2-7, with a weak D call TRBD1 (6 bases). The germline V gene has CDR1 DFQATT and CDR2 SNEGSKA (reference sequence). The ends were cut back, 6 bases at V and 5 bases at J, with 11 bases in the middle. This CDR3 is 11 amino acids long. The CDR3 sequence: CSAAQGNEQYF. DNA of the CDR3: TGCAGTGCAGCACAGGGTAACGAGCAGTACTTC.

This clonotype showed up many times. V is TRBV5-4 and J is TRBJ2-5, with D hard to call. Germline V CDR1 and CDR2: SGHNT, YYREEE (reference sequence). Trimming cost V 4 bases and J 2 bases, with 3 bases left between them. This CDR3 spans 11 amino acids. CDR3 DNA sequence: TGTGCCAGCAGCCAGCAAGAGACCCAGTACTTC. It translates to CASSQQETQYF.

This chain links TRBV15 with TRBJ2-1; 9 bases fit TRBD1. Germline V gives CDR1 LNHNV, CDR2 YYDKDF (reference sequence). The CDR3 is made up of 16 amino acids. With 0 bases clipped from V and 7 bases from J, the junction kept 7 bases outside the gene matches. CDR3 amino acids: CATSRDQGQGMNEQFF. The DNA for the CDR3 is TGTGCCACCAGCAGAGATCAGGGACAGGGAATGAATGAGCAGTTCTTC.

This clonotype was counted ten times or more. J is TRBJ1-1 and V is TRBV12-3 or TRBV12-4; 7 bases map to TRBD1. V lost 5 bases, J lost 4 bases, and 13 bases stayed unmatched. The CDR3 loop spans 16 amino acids. In nucleotides, the CDR3 is TGTGCCAGCAGTCCCCTACCCTTGACAGGGTCCACTGAAGCTTTCTTT. It codes for CASSPLPLTGSTEAFF.